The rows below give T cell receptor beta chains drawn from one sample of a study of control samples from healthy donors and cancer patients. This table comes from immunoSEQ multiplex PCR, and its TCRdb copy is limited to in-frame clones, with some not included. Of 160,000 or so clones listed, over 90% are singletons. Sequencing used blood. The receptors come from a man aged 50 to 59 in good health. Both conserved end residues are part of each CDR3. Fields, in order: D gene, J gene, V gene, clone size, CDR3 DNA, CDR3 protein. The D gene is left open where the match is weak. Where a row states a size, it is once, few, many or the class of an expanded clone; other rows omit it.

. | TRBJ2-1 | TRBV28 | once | TGTGCCAGCAGTTTCATGTCTAGACGGGGCAATGAGCAGTTCTTC | CASSFMSRRGNEQFF
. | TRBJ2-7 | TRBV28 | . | TGTGCCAGCAGTCCTCACTCAGGGTCCTACGAGCAGTACTTC | CASSPHSGSYEQYF
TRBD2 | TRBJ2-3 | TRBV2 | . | TGTGCCAGCAGTGTCTTTAGTAGCGGGAGTGGCACAGATACGCAGTATTTT | CASSVFSSGSGTDTQYF
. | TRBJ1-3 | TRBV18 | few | TGTGCCAGCTCACCCGAATTAAACACCATATATTTT | CASSPELNTIYF
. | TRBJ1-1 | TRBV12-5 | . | TGTGCTAGTGGTTTGGGAGGGACTTACACTGAAGCTTTCTTT | CASGLGGTYTEAFF
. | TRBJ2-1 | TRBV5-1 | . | TGCGCCAGCAGCTTGGGCGAGCGGGTCTCCTACAATGAGCAGTTCTTC | CASSLGERVSYNEQFF
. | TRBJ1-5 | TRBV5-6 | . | TGTGCCAGCAGCCCGGCAGGGATTCAGCCCCAGCATTTT | CASSPAGIQPQHF
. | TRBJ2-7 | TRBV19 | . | TGTGCCAGTAGTATTTCTTTCGGGGCAGCGCAGTACTTC | CASSISFGAAQYF
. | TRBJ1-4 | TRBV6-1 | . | TGTGCCAGCAGTGAATCTGGACAGTGGGGAAAACTGTTTTTT | CASSESGQWGKLFF
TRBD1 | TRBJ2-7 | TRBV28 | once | TGTGCCAGCAGGACGACAGGGGGCTACGAGCAGTACTTC | CASRTTGGYEQYF
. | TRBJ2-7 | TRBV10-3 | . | TGTGCCATCAGTGAGCCCTCAGTTGGGGCACGGGAGCAGTACTTC | CAISEPSVGAREQYF
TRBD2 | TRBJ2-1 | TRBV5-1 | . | TGCGCCAGCAGCTTATCTAGCGGGCATTACAATGAGCAGTTCTTC | CASSLSSGHYNEQFF
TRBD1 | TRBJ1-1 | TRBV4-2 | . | TGTGCCAGCAGCCAGGCGGACAGGACCAACACTGAAGCTTTCTTT | CASSQADRTNTEAFF
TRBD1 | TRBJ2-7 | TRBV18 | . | TGTGCCAGCTCACCGGGACAGGGGGTCTCCTACGAGCAGTACTTC | CASSPGQGVSYEQYF
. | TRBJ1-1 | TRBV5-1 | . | TGCGCCAGCAGCCCCGCCGGGGGGGAGGCGCCGGGGACTGAAGCTTTCTTT | CASSPAGGEAPGTEAFF
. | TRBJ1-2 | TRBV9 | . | TGTGCCAGCAGCGTAGGAGCTAACTATGGCTACACCTTC | CASSVGANYGYTF
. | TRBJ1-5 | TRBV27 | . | TGTGCCAGCAGTCATATCCAGGGGAACAATCAGCCCCAGCATTTT | CASSHIQGNNQPQHF
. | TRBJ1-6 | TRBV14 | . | TGTGCCAGCGGGCGGGGGGCTGGTCCCCTCCACTTT | CASGRGAGPLHF
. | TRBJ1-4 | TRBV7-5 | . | TGTGCCAGAATAGCGGTAGGGGTAGAGGAAAAACTGTTTTTT | CARIAVGVEEKLFF
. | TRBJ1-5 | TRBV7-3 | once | TGTGCCAGCAGCTTAGACAGAAATCAGCCCCAGCATTTT | CASSLDRNQPQHF
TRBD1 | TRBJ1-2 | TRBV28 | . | TGTGCCAGCAGGTCGGGACAGGGGAACTATGGCTACACCTTC | CASRSGQGNYGYTF
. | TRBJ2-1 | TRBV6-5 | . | TGTGCCAGCAGAAAGGAGACCGTGGGGGAGCAGTTCTTC | CASRKETVGEQFF
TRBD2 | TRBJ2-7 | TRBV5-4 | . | TGTGCCAGCAGCTCCGGACTAGCGGGGACCTACGAGCAGTACTTC | CASSSGLAGTYEQYF
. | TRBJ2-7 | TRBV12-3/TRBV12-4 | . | TGTGCCAGCAGTTTTTTGGGAGTCGAGCAGTACTTC | CASSFLGVEQYF
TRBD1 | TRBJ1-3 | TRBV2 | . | TGTGCCAGCAGTGTCCATGGGGACAGCTCCTCTGGAAACACCATATATTTT | CASSVHGDSSSGNTIYF
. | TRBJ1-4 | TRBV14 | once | TGTGCCAGCAACCACGGGATGTCTAATGAAAAACTGTTTTTT | CASNHGMSNEKLFF
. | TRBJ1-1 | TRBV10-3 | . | TGTGCCATCAGTGAGTCAGGGGATTACACTGAAGCTTTCTTT | CAISESGDYTEAFF
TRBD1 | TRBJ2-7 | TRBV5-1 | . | TGCGCCAGCAGCTTGGGGACAGGGGAACACTACGAGCAGTACTTC | CASSLGTGEHYEQYF
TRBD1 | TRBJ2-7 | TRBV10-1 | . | TGCGCCAGCAGTGGTAACTTGGGGACAGGGAACTACGAGCAGTACTTC | CASSGNLGTGNYEQYF
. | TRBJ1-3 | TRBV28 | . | TGTGCCAGCAGTCCTGGGTCAAGCACTGGAAACACCATATATTTT | CASSPGSSTGNTIYF
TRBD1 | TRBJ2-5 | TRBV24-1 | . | TGTGCCACCAGTGATTGGGGACAGGGGCAAGAGACCCAGTACTTC | CATSDWGQGQETQYF
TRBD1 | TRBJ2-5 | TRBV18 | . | TGTGCCAGCTCATCGGGACAGGGGACTGGAGAGACCCAGTACTTC | CASSSGQGTGETQYF